This TCR beta chain is drawn from a study of T-cell memory formation after mild COVID-19. Study-wide findings and caveats: Memory cells collected pre-infection included some clones that later responded, suggesting cross-reactive memory joined. Contracting clones from day 15 to 85 showed balanced CD4/CD8; later expanders favored CD4+.

The TCR alpha and TCR beta cDNA libraries, bearing sample barcodes and UMIs, were generated by 5'RACE using constant-segment primers. TCRdb re-called the 5' RACE reads through MiXCR, storing one row per CDR3 protein. This table has hundreds of thousands of distinct CDR3 sequences, about 20% appearing once. Points on this clonotype: Its antigen is still unknown. A read error may produce the germline difference seen at one junction end.

The CDR3 consists of 14 residues. From germline, CDR1 is LGHDT and CDR2 YNNKEL (reference sequence). J is TRBJ2-7 and V is TRBV3-1; 8 nucleotides line up with TRBD1. This clonotype was obtained from an adult woman who had mild COVID-19 (a few samples of this study predate the infection). Cell type and time point are not known. The sequenced sample was PBMCs or a T cell subset sorted from them (not recorded which). The CDR3 DNA is TGCGCCAGCAGCCAGGCAGGGGGCCCCTACGAGCAGTACTTC. This gives the protein CASSQAGGPYEQYF.